One sample yielded the 7 T cell receptor beta chains listed below, sequenced in a study of T cell repertoires in chronic hepatitis B. Sequenced by immunoSEQ multiplex PCR; TCRdb stores in-frame clones only, minus some. The sample includes 9 clones. The specimen was HBV core (core169) epitope-specific CD8+ T cells from PBMCs. Receptors were obtained from a human donor with chronic hepatitis B virus infection.

J is TRBJ2-2 and V is TRBV21-1; the table's D call, TRBD1, was not checked against the DNA. TRBV21-1 constitutes a pseudogene. The CDR3 sequence is 11 residues long. The CDR3, as DNA: TGTGACACAGGCTTGACCGGGGAGCTGTTTTTT. Translation: CDTGLTGELFF.

The V gene is TRBV4-2, the J gene TRBJ1-5; D is unresolved. There are 16 residues in the CDR3. Trimming stripped 0 bases from V and 3 bases from J, with 12 bases between. CDR1 is LGHNA and CDR2 is YNFKEQ in the germline V gene. The CDR3 sequence: CASSQETSSYNQPQHF. DNA for the CDR3: TGTGCCAGCAGCCAAGAGACAAGTTCCTACAATCAGCCCCAGCATTTT.

V gene TRBV4-2 combines with J gene TRBJ2-7; a weak D match, TRBD1 (6 bases). Germline values: CDR1 LGHNA, CDR2 YNFKEQ. This CDR3 is built from 16 residues. V was trimmed by 3 bases and J by 2 bases, leaving 17 bases between them. CDR3 coding DNA: TGTGCCAGCAGCCAGGGGGCCCGGGACACGACCTACGAGCAGTACTTC. It yields the protein CASSQGARDTTYEQYF.

The J gene is TRBJ2-7, the V gene TRBV2; maybe TRBD2 (5 bases). CDR3 length: 15 amino acids. V shed 3 bases and J shed 1 base, with 13 bases lying between them. Germline V gene lookup returns CDR1 SNHLY and CDR2 FYNNEI. The chain's CDR3 is CASSEFSGSSYEQYF. The CDR3 DNA is TGTGCCAGCAGTGAGTTTTCGGGATCGTCCTACGAGCAGTACTTC.

The rearrangement joins TRBV18 to TRBJ2-6, with D tentatively TRBD1 (5 bases). CDR3 size: 18 residues. Trimming took off 4 bases at V and 5 bases at J, with 21 bases between the two ends. CDR1 and CDR2 from the germline V gene are KGHSH and LQKENI. This CDR3 reads CASSRFTDIQSRANVLTF. The CDR3 DNA follows: TGTGCCAGCTCACGATTCACGGACATACAAAGTCGGGCCAACGTCCTGACTTTC. Supplemented by reference TRBV18 and TRBJ2-6, the full variable domain reads NAGVMQNPRHLVRRRGQEARLRCSPMKGHSHVYWYRQLPEEGLKFMVYLQKENIIDESGMPKERFSAEFPKEGPSILRIQQVVRGDSAAYFCASSRFTDIQSRANVLTFGAGSRLTVL.

The CDR3 bases are TGTGCCAGCAGCCACAGCTATGGCTACACCTTC. Its protein is CASSHSYGYTF. This rearrangement joins TRBV7-6 to TRBJ1-2; no clear D gene. With 5 bases removed from V and 4 bases from J, the gap between germline ends came to 5 bases. The germline V gene encodes CDR1 SGHVS and CDR2 FNYEAQ. The CDR3 spans 11 residues.

The rearrangement uses TRBV5-5 and TRBJ2-1, with D perhaps TRBD1 (6 bases). Trimming removed 0 bases from V and 1 base from J, with 14 bases in between. The CDR3 has 17 amino acids. The germline CDR1 and CDR2 sequences are SGHKS and YYEKEE (reference sequence). The CDR3 sequence: CASSLGRGRLSYNEQFF. The CDR3 DNA is TGTGCCAGCAGCTTGGGCAGGGGCCGCCTTTCCTACAATGAGCAGTTCTTC.